A selection of T cell receptor beta chains follows, all from one sample in a study of blood T cell repertoires in COVID-19. Generated by immunoSEQ multiplex PCR, the TCRdb table keeps only in-frame clones and is missing some. The top ten hold approximately 30% of the sample, which has 120,000 or so clones, 85% to 90% seen once. The sample taken for sequencing was peripheral blood. Receptors were obtained from a man aged 65 to 85 with active or convalescent COVID-19. CDR3s include the opening cysteine and the closing phenylalanine or tryptophan.

TRBV19,TRBJ1-3,CATSTESSGNTIYF
TRBV19,TRBJ2-2,CASSIGQGVPGELFF
TRBV18,TRBJ2-7,CASSPPLGQGTYEQYF
TRBV11-2,TRBJ2-2,CASSSPGLAFGGELFF
TRBV5-8,TRBJ1-1,CASSLERGLGEAFF
TRBV3-1/TRBV3-2,TRBJ1-2,CASSQGPGQGPYGYTF
TRBV28,TRBJ1-1,CASNRQGRFTEAFF
TRBV4-2,TRBJ2-7,CASSQVRNVRDRGLYEQYF
TRBV6-5,TRBJ1-1,CASSPQGTEAFF
TRBV18,TRBJ1-5,CASSLGQGINQPQHF
TRBV20-1,TRBJ2-3,CRGALGDTQYF
TRBV28,TRBJ1-5,CASSSGGQPQHF